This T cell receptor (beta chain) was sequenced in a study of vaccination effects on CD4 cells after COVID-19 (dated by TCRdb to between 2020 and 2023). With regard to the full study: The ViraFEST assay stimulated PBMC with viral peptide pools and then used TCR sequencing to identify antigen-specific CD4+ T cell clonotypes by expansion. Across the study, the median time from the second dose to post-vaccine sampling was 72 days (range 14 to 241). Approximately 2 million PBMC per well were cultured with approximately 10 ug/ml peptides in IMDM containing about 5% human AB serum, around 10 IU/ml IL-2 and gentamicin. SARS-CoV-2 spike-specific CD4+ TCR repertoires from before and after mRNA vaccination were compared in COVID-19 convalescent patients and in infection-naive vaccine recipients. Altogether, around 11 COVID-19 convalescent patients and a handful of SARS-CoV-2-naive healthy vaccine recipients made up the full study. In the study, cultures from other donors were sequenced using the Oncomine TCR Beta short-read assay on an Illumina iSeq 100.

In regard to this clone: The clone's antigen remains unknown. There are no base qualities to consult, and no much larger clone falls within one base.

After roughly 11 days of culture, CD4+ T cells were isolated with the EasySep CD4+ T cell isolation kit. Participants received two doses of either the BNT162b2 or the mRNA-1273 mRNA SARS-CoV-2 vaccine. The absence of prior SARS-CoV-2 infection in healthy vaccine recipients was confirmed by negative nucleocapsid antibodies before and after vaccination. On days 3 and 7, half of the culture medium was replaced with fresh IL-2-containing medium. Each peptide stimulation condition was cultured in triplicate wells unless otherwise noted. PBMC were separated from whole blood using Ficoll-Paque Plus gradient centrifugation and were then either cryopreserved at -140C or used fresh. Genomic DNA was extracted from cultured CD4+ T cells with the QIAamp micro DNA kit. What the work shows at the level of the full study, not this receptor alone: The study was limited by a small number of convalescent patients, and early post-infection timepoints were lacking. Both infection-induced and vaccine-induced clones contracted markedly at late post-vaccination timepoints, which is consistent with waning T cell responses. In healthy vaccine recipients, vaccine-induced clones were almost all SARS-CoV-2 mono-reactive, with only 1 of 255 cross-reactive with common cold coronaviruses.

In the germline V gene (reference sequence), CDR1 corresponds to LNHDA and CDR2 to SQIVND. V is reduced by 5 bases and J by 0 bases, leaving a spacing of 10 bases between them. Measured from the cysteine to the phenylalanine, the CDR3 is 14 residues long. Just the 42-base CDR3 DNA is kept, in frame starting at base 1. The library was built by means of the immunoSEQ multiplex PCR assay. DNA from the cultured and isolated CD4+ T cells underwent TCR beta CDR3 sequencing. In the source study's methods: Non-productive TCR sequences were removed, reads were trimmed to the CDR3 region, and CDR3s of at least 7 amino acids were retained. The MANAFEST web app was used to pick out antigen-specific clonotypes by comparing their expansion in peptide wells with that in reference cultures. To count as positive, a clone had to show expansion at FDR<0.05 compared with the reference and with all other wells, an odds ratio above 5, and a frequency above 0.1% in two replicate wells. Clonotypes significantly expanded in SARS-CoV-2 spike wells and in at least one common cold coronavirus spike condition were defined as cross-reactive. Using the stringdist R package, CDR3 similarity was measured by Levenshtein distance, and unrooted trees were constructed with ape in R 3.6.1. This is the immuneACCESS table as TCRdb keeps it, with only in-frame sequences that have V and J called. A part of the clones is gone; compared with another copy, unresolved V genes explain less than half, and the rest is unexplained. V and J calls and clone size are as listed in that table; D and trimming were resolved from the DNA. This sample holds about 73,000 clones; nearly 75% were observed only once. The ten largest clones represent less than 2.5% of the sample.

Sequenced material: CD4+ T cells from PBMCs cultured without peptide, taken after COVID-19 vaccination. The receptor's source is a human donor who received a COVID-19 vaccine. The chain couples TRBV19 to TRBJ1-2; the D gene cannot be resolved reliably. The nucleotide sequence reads TGTGCCAGTAGTGGAGGACGTACTAACTATGGCTACACCTTC. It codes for CASSGGRTNYGYTF.